Described below is a single T cell receptor beta chain sequence and its context. Its antigen is still unknown. This sample was taken from a study of memory CD4+ T cells and cytomegalovirus serostatus. Findings and limits, study-wide: Of approximately 160 reported CMV TCRbeta sequences, 65 to 85 were found in memory CD4+ repertoires. CMV serostatus prediction reached median AUC 0.95, or 0.91 with US-trained model. Suggested: most of the CMV-linked TCR signature lies in CD4+ memory cells.

Per the study methods: After removing out-of-frame reads, approximately 2 million distinct TCRbeta sequences remained. Generated by immunoSEQ multiplex PCR, the TCRdb table keeps only in-frame clones and is missing some. V and J calls and clone size are given by that table; D and trimming were obtained from the DNA. The data contain around 44,000 clones, about three quarters of them singletons. Single viable CD3+CD4+CD8-CD45RO+ cells were sorted as the memory CD4+ T cells. The sample was memory CD4+ T cells from blood. This receptor was obtained from an adult in good health and CMV-seronegative.

CDR3 bases: TGTGCCAGTAGTATCCGGACAGGAGGTCAGCCCCAGCATTTT. Translated: CASSIRTGGQPQHF. The rearrangement links TRBV19 to TRBJ1-5; 7 bases are a match to TRBD1. The CDR3 sequence is 14 residues long. V lost 3 bases and J lost 6; bases outside the gene matches: 5. Germline CDR1 and CDR2: LNHDA and SQIVND (reference sequence).